This T cell receptor beta chain was recorded in a study of Ad26.COV2.S vaccination and SARS-CoV-2 variants. This clone has just a few counts. Sample treatment: over 15 received Ad26.COV2.S at low or high dose, single or two shots; 5 received placebo; per-sample allocation not given. It was on day 63 after the first vaccine or placebo injection that samples were taken. It was an adult aged 18-55 years in Boston who was the donor. Sequencing used immunoSEQ multiplex PCR; TCRdb keeps in-frame clones, though not all of them. The table lists roughly 420,000 clones, approximately 88% of them singletons. The clonotype comes from a person aged 18-65 years who received the Ad26.COV2.S COVID-19 vaccine or a placebo. The specimen was peripheral blood, collected in a trial of Ad26.COV2.S vaccine versus placebo.

The CDR3 DNA is TGTGCCAGCACACAGGGATTCGATAATTCACCCCTCCACTTT. Translation gives CASTQGFDNSPLHF. The chain uses TRBV14 and TRBJ1-6; D is possibly TRBD1 (6 bases). This CDR3 comprises 14 residues. Trimming left V 7 bases short and J 5 bases short, with 12 bases between. Germline V gene data show CDR1 as SGHDN and CDR2 as FVKESK.